This entry lists 3 T cell receptor beta chains sequenced from one sample in a study of T cell repertoires in cytomegalovirus infection. MiXCR was run by TCRdb on the reads, yielding one entry per CDR3 protein. Of 250,000 or so distinct CDR3 sequences detected, over 8% appear once; the ten largest clones hold less than 15%. The specimen sequenced was PBMCs. These receptor sequences come from a human donor in good health (CMV status not recorded). Some clones in this sample may be carry-over from other donors' samples.

This clonotype was recorded a few times. The chain uses TRBV19 and TRBJ2-3; 7 positions match TRBD1. Germline V CDR1 and CDR2: LNHDA, SQIVND (reference sequence). V was clipped by 4 bases and J by 2 bases; unmatched bases: 6. This CDR3 spans 15 amino acids. CDR3 residues: CASSNRDSYTDTQYF. DNA for the CDR3: TGTGCCAGTAGTAACCGGGACAGCTACACAGATACGCAGTATTTT.

This clonotype came up many times. DNA for the CDR3: TGTGCCAGCAGTTACGACAAGCGGACAGGGCTCTCCGTGAATGAAAAACTGTTTTTT. Its protein product is CASSYDKRTGLSVNEKLFF. J is TRBJ1-4 and V is TRBV6-6, with TRBD1 matching over 8 bases. Germline lookup yields CDR1 MNHNY and CDR2 SVGAGI (reference sequence). CDR3 length: 19 amino acids. The V and J ends lost 2 bases and 5 bases, in that order; junction bases with no gene match: 16.

This clonotype was picked up many times. This chain joins TRBV4-3 and TRBJ2-7, with TRBD2 identical over 12 bases. There are 17 residues in the CDR3. V dropped 1 base and J dropped 6; count of bases not matched to a gene: 10. Germline values: CDR1 LGHNA, CDR2 YSLEER. The CDR3 protein is CASSQGSTSGRSREQYF. CDR3 coding DNA: TGCGCCAGCAGCCAAGGCTCGACTAGCGGGAGAAGCCGCGAGCAGTACTTC.